Listed below are T cell receptor beta chains from one sample, sequenced in a study of T-cell reconstitution after alpha-beta-depleted transplantation in children. Each CDR3 protein is one row after TCRdb ran MiXCR on the PCR reads. The table includes roughly 790,000 distinct CDR3 sequences, approximately 15% detected once. The source was PBMCs, mostly from graft donor cells, collected 360 days after TCRalphabeta/CD19-depleted stem cell transplant. Receptor source: a male patient aged 10 to 17 who had a stem cell transplant for acute lymphoblastic leukemia, so the T cells may come from the graft donor. Each CDR3 is given with its conserved first and last residue. A D gene is named only where the DNA matches it firmly. Size values are once, few and many counts, or a class for expanded clones, and some rows have none.

TRBJ1-2,TRBD1,TRBV12-3/TRBV12-4,few,CASRPTGVVYGYTF,TGTGCCAGCAGACCCACAGGGGTCGTATATGGCTACACCTTC
TRBJ2-5,.,TRBV25-1,.,CASSQRRGGGTYF,TGTGCCAGCTCTCAAAGGAGAGGAGGGGGAACGTACTTC
TRBJ2-3,.,TRBV19,.,CASSLNGPRGDTQYF,TGTGCCAGTAGTCTAAACGGACCACGAGGGGATACGCAGTATTTT
TRBJ2-7,.,TRBV10-3,.,CAISELNYEQYF,TGTGCCATCAGTGAGCTAAACTACGAGCAGTACTTC
TRBJ1-2,.,TRBV5-1,few,CASSLRLPVDGYTF,TGCGCCAGCAGCTTACGGCTCCCGGTCGATGGCTACACCTTC
TRBJ2-1,TRBD2,TRBV2,.,CASRLKRDLPYNEQFF,TGTGCCAGCAGACTGAAGCGGGACCTTCCTTACAATGAGCAGTTCTTC
TRBJ2-7,.,TRBV7-2,.,CASSLHSFYEQYF,TGTGCCAGCAGCTTGCACAGCTTCTACGAGCAGTACTTC
TRBJ2-7,.,TRBV28,.,CASNWVGEQYF,TGTGCCAGCAATTGGGTGGGCGAGCAGTACTTC
TRBJ2-1,.,TRBV24-1,many,CATSDLGSTAYNEQFF,TGTGCCACCAGTGATTTGGGTAGCACCGCCTACAATGAGCAGTTCTTC
TRBJ2-7,.,TRBV18,few,CASSPDRENSYEQYF,TGTGCCAGCTCACCGGACCGGGAAAACTCCTACGAGCAGTACTTC
TRBJ2-2,.,TRBV12-3/TRBV12-4,many,CASSRPENTGELFF,TGTGCCAGCAGCAGACCGGAGAACACCGGGGAGCTGTTTTTT
TRBJ2-1,.,TRBV7-7,.,CASSPGEGSWEQFF,TGTGCCAGCAGCCCGGGCGAGGGGTCTTGGGAGCAGTTCTTC
TRBJ1-5,.,TRBV20-1,few,CSARPRGFSNQPQHF,TGCAGTGCTAGACCCAGGGGTTTCAGCAATCAGCCCCAGCATTTT
TRBJ1-3,TRBD1,TRBV5-5,few,CASSLRGTGSKRNTIYF,TGTGCCAGCAGCTTACGTGGGACAGGGTCTAAACGAAACACCATATATTTT
TRBJ2-3,TRBD2,TRBV12-3/TRBV12-4,.,CASSPQAGVTDTQYF,TGTGCCAGCAGTCCCCAAGCGGGAGTCACAGATACGCAGTATTTT
TRBJ2-5,.,TRBV10-3,.,CAISEISETQYF,TGTGCCATCAGTGAGATTTCGGAGACCCAGTACTTC
TRBJ1-1,.,TRBV12-3/TRBV12-4,.,CASSQGSPTTEAFF,TGTGCCAGCTCTCAGGGGTCCCCAACCACTGAAGCTTTCTTT
TRBJ1-2,.,TRBV27,many,CASSSRANYGYTF,TGTGCCAGCAGTTCCCGGGCCAACTATGGCTACACCTTC
TRBJ2-1,TRBD2,TRBV7-9,.,CASSLSRLASDEQFF,TGTGCCAGCAGCTTATCCCGACTAGCGTCTGATGAGCAGTTCTTC
TRBJ1-2,.,TRBV7-3,few,CASSLARGYGYTF,TGTGCCAGCAGCTTGGCGCGGGGCTATGGCTACACCTTC
TRBJ2-2,.,TRBV5-1,few,CASSPWTVFGTGELFF,TGCGCCAGCAGCCCATGGACAGTCTTCGGCACCGGGGAGCTGTTTTTT
TRBJ2-1,TRBD2,TRBV12-3/TRBV12-4,few,CASSLGLAGRRSYNEQFF,TGTGCCAGCAGTTTAGGGCTAGCGGGAAGGAGGTCCTACAATGAGCAGTTCTTC
TRBJ2-3,.,TRBV7-9,.,CASSFSPLGDTQYF,TGTGCCAGCAGCTTTTCTCCCCTCGGGGATACGCAGTATTTT
TRBJ2-2,.,TRBV12-3/TRBV12-4,.,CAKPTFDGELFF,TGTGCCAAGCCAACGTTTGACGGGGAGCTGTTTTTT
TRBJ1-2,.,TRBV4-2,.,CASSQDPGGGYTF,TGTGCCAGCAGCCAAGATCCCGGGGGTGGCTACACCTTC
TRBJ1-2,.,TRBV29-1,few,CSAGTRNYGYTF,TGCAGCGCTGGGACGCGTAACTATGGCTACACCTTC
TRBJ1-1,.,TRBV4-1,few,CASSLLESTNTEAFF,TGCGCCAGCAGCCTCCTAGAGTCTACGAACACTGAAGCTTTCTTT
TRBJ1-2,TRBD1,TRBV9,many,CASSVGTGINYGYTF,TGTGCCAGCAGCGTGGGGACAGGAATTAACTATGGCTACACCTTC
TRBJ2-1,TRBD2,TRBV6-1,few,CASRRTAGSSYNEQFF,TGTGCCAGCAGACGTACAGCGGGGAGCTCCTACAATGAGCAGTTCTTC
TRBJ2-7,TRBD1,TRBV3-1,few,CASSGTGESDEQYF,TGTGCCAGCAGCGGGACAGGGGAGTCCGATGAGCAGTACTTC
TRBJ2-1,TRBD2,TRBV6-5,few,CASSYGGLAGEQFF,TGTGCCAGCAGTTACGGGGGACTAGCGGGTGAGCAGTTCTTC